The rows below give T cell receptor beta chains drawn from one sample of a study of blood T cell repertoires in COVID-19. This table comes from immunoSEQ multiplex PCR, and its TCRdb copy is limited to in-frame clones, with some not included. The table records fewer than 90,000 clones, 76% of them present only once. The source material was peripheral blood. These receptors all come from a man aged 55-75 years with COVID-19, enrolled during active disease. The CDR3 runs from the conserved cysteine through the conserved F or W. The D gene is left open where the match is weak. The size field is filled for only some rows; it gives once, few, many or a size class.

v_gene: TRBV5-1; d_gene: NA; j_gene: TRBJ2-6; abundance: NA; CDR3nt: TGCGCCAGCACCTACTCTGGGGCCAACGTCCTGACTTTC; CDR3aa: CASTYSGANVLTF
v_gene: TRBV5-1; d_gene: TRBD1; j_gene: TRBJ1-5; abundance: medium-sized; CDR3nt: TGCGCCAGCAGCTTGGGAGTGACAGGGGATCAGCCCCAGCATTTT; CDR3aa: CASSLGVTGDQPQHF
v_gene: TRBV30; d_gene: NA; j_gene: TRBJ2-7; abundance: NA; CDR3nt: TGTGCCTGGAGTGTGTACTCCTACGAGCAGTACTTC; CDR3aa: CAWSVYSYEQYF
v_gene: TRBV19; d_gene: TRBD2; j_gene: TRBJ2-3; abundance: NA; CDR3nt: TGTGCCAGTAGTGACCAGACTAGCGGGAACTCAGATACGCAGTATTTT; CDR3aa: CASSDQTSGNSDTQYF
v_gene: TRBV6-6; d_gene: NA; j_gene: TRBJ2-2; abundance: few; CDR3nt: TGTGCCACCAGGGGCCCTAACACCGGGGAGCTGTTTTTT; CDR3aa: CATRGPNTGELFF
v_gene: TRBV12-3/TRBV12-4; d_gene: NA; j_gene: TRBJ2-1; abundance: NA; CDR3nt: TGTGCCAGCAGACTAGGAGTCACACAGCAGTTCTTC; CDR3aa: CASRLGVTQQFF
v_gene: TRBV5-1; d_gene: TRBD1; j_gene: TRBJ2-2; abundance: NA; CDR3nt: TGCGCCAGCAGCTTGACGACAGGGTTGAACACCGGGGAGCTGTTTTTT; CDR3aa: CASSLTTGLNTGELFF
v_gene: TRBV5-1; d_gene: NA; j_gene: TRBJ1-6; abundance: NA; CDR3nt: TGCGCCAGCAGCGTTGGGACAAGGGCTGATTCACCCCTCCACTTT; CDR3aa: CASSVGTRADSPLHF
v_gene: TRBV11-2; d_gene: TRBD1; j_gene: TRBJ2-1; abundance: NA; CDR3nt: TGTGCCAGCAGCCAGACAGGACAGGGGAGCAATGAGCAGTTCTTC; CDR3aa: CASSQTGQGSNEQFF
v_gene: TRBV7-9; d_gene: NA; j_gene: TRBJ1-5; abundance: NA; CDR3nt: TGTGCCAGCAGCTTAGAGGGAGGGAGGGGAGAAGGCAATCAGCCCCAGCATTTT; CDR3aa: CASSLEGGRGEGNQPQHF
v_gene: TRBV28; d_gene: TRBD1; j_gene: TRBJ2-2; abundance: NA; CDR3nt: TGTGCCACCAAGACAGGGGGGGCCGGGGAGCTGTTTTTT; CDR3aa: CATKTGGAGELFF
v_gene: TRBV11-2; d_gene: NA; j_gene: TRBJ1-2; abundance: NA; CDR3nt: TGTGCCAGCAGCTTAGGCAGTCAGTATGGCTACACCTTC; CDR3aa: CASSLGSQYGYTF
v_gene: TRBV24-1; d_gene: NA; j_gene: TRBJ1-1; abundance: NA; CDR3nt: TGTGCCACAACGGACACCACGGGCACTGAAGCTTTCTTT; CDR3aa: CATTDTTGTEAFF
v_gene: TRBV29-1; d_gene: TRBD2; j_gene: TRBJ2-3; abundance: NA; CDR3nt: TGCAGCGTGGAGCAGGGACTAGAGGGAGATACGCAGTATTTT; CDR3aa: CSVEQGLEGDTQYF
v_gene: TRBV11-3; d_gene: NA; j_gene: TRBJ1-2; abundance: NA; CDR3nt: TGTGCCAGCAGCTTAGGTGGAGGGGCTGGAGGCTACACCTTC; CDR3aa: CASSLGGGAGGYTF
v_gene: TRBV19; d_gene: TRBD2; j_gene: TRBJ2-1; abundance: NA; CDR3nt: TGTGCCAGTAGTACTCTAGCGGGGGGTTACAATGAGCAGTTCTTC; CDR3aa: CASSTLAGGYNEQFF
v_gene: TRBV5-6; d_gene: NA; j_gene: TRBJ1-1; abundance: NA; CDR3nt: TGTGCCAGCAGCTTTTTGACGGCCGGTACGACGGGAGCTTTCTTT; CDR3aa: CASSFLTAGTTGAFF